The entry below describes one TCR beta chain. What it binds is unknown. This specimen belongs to a study of CD8 T cells in Susac syndrome. Study-level findings and limits: The authors acknowledged that their TCR sequencing and HLA analysis involved a relatively small number of individuals.

RNA totalling roughly 0.5 to 1 ug underwent reverse transcription with random hexamers. By means of immunoSEQ multiplex PCR, TCR beta CDR3 spanning 54 Vbeta and 13 Jbeta underwent amplification. TCRdb reprocessed the immunoSEQ multiplex PCR reads with MiXCR, giving one entry per CDR3 protein. The sample lists around 150,000 distinct CDR3 sequences, just over 90% seen once, with approximately 0.14% in the top ten. The healthy controls were matched to patients by age and sex. TEMRA cells were enriched by FACS, and CD4+ and CD8+ T cells were negatively isolated. Trimming removed 3 bases from V and 1 base from J, with 13 bases in between. The CDR3 has 15 residues. Looked up from germline, CDR1 is GTSNPN and CDR2 is SVGIG (reference sequence).

Sequenced material: CD4+ T cells from PBMCs. The J gene is TRBJ1-3, the V gene TRBV30; weak D call: TRBD1 (5 bases). This receptor was identified in a human donor in good health. CDR3 nucleotides: TGTGCCTGGAGCCATGGGGCAGGGTCTGGAAACACCATATATTTT. Its translation is CAWSHGAGSGNTIYF.